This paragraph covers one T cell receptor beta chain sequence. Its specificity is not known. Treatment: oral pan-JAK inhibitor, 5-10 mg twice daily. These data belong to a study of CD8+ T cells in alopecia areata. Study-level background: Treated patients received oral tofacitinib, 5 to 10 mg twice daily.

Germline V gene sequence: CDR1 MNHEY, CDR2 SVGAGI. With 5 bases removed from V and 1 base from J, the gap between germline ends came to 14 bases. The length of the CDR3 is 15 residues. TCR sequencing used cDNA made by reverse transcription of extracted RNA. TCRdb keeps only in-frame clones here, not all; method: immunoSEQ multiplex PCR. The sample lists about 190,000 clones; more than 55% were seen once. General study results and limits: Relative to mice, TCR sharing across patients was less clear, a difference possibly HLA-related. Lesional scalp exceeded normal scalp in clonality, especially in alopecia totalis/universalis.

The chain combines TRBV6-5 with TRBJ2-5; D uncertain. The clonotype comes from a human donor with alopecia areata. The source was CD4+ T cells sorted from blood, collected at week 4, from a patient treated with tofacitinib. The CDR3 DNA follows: TGTGCCAGCAGTCGTAATATCGGTATCCAAGAGACCCAGTACTTC. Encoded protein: CASSRNIGIQETQYF.